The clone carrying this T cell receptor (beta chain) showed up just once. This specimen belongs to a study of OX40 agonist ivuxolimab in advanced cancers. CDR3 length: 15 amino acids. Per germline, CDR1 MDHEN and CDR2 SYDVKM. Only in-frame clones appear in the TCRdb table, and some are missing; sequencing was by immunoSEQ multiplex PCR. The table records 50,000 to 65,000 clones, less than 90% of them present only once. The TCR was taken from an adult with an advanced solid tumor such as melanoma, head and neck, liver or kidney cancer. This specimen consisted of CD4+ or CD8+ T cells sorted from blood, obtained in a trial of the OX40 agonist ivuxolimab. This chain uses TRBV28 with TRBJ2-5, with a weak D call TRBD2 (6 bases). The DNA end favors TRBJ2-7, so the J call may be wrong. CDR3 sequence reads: CASSAIVRGSYEQYF. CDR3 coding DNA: TGTGCCAGCAGTGCCATTGTGCGGGGATCCTACGAGCAGTACTTC.